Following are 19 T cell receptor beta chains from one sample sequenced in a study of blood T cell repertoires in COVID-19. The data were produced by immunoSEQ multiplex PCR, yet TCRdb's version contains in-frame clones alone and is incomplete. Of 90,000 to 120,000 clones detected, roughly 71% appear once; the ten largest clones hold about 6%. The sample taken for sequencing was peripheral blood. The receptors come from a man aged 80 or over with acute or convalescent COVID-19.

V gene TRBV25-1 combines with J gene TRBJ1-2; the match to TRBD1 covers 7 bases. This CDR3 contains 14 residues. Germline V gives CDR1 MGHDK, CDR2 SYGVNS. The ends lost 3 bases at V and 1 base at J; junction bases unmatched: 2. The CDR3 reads CASSESGGNYGYTF. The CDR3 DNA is TGTGCCAGCAGTGAGTCAGGGGGTAACTATGGCTACACCTTC.

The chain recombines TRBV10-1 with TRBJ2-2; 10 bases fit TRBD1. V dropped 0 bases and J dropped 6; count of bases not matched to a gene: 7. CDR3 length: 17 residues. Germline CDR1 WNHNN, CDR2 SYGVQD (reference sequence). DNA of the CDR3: TGCGCCAGCAGTGAGTCGACTGGGACAGGGGTCCCCGGGGAGCTGTTTTTT. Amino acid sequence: CASSESTGTGVPGELFF.

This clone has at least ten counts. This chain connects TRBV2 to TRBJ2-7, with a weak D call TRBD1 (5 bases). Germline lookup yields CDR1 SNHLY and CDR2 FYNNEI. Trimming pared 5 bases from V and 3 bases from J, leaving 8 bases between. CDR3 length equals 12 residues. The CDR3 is CASSPGNYEQYF. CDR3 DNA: TGTGCCAGCAGTCCAGGGAACTACGAGCAGTACTTC.

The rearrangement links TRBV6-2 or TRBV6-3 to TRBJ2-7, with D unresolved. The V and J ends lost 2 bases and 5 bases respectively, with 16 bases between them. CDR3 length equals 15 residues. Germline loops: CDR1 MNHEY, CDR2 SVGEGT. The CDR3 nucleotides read TGTGCCAGCAGTTACCTTATTGTGCGCGGCGACGAGCAGTACTTC. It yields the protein CASSYLIVRGDEQYF.

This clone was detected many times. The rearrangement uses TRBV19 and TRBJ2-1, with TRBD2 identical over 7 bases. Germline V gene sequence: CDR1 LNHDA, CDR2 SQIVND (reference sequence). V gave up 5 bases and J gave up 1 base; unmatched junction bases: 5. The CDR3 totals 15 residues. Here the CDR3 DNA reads TGTGCCAGTAGTTGGGGGGGGAGTTCCTACAATGAGCAGTTCTTC. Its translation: CASSWGGSSYNEQFF.

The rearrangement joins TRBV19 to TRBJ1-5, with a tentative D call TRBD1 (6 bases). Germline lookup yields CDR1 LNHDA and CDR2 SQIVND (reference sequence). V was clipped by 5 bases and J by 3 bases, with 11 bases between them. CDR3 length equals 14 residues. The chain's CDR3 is CASSVQGINQPQHF. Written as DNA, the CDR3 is TGTGCCAGTAGTGTACAGGGAATCAATCAGCCCCAGCATTTT. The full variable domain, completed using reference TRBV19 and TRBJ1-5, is DGGITQSPKYLFRKEGQNVTLSCEQNLNHDAMYWYRQDPGQGLRLIYYSQIVNDFQKGDIAEGYSVSREKKESFPLTVTSAQKNPTAFYLCASSVQGINQPQHFGDGTRLSIL.

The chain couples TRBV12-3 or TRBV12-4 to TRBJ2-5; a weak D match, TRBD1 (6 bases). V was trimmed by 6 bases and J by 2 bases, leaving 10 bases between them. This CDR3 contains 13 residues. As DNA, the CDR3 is TGTGCCAGCAGAGGACAGACACAAGAGACCCAGTACTTC. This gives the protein CASRGQTQETQYF.

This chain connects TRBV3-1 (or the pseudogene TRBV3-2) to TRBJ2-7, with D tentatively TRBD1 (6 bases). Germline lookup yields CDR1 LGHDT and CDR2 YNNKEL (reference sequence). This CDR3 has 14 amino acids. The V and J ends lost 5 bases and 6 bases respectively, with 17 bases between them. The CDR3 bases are TGTGCCAGCAGCTACTCCCTTGGGGGCCTCGAGCAGTACTTC. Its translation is CASSYSLGGLEQYF.

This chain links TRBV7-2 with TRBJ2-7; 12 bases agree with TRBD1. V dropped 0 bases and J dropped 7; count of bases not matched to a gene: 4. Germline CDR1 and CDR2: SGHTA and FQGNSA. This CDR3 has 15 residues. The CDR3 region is CASSLAGTGGQEQYF. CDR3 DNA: TGTGCCAGCAGCTTAGCGGGGACAGGGGGCCAGGAGCAGTACTTC.

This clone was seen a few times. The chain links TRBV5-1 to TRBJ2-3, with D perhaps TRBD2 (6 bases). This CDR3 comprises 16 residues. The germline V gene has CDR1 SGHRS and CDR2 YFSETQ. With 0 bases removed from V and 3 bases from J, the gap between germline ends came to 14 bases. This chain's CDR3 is CASSLVLAGKTDTQYF. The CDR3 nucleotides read TGCGCCAGCAGCTTGGTACTAGCTGGTAAGACAGATACGCAGTATTTT.

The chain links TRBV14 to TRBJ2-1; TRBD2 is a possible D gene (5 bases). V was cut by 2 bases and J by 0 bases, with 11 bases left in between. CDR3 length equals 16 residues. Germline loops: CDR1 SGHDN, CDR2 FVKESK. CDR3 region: CASSQLGSGSYNEQFF. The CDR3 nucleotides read TGTGCCAGCAGCCAATTAGGGAGCGGCTCCTACAATGAGCAGTTCTTC.

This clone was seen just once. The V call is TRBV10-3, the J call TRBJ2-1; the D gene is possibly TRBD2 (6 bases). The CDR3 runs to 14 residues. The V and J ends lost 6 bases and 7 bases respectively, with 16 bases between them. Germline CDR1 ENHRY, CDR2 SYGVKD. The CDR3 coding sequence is TGTGCCATCAGAGAGGGATTAGCGGTAAATGAGCAGTTCTTC. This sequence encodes CAIREGLAVNEQFF.

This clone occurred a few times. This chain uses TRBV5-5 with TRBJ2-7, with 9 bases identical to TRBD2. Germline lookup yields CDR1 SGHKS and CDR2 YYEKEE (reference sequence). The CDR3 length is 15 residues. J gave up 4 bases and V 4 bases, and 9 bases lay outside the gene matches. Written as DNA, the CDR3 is TGTGCCAGCAGCCTTGGAGATAGCGGGAGATACGAGCAGTACTTC. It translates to CASSLGDSGRYEQYF.

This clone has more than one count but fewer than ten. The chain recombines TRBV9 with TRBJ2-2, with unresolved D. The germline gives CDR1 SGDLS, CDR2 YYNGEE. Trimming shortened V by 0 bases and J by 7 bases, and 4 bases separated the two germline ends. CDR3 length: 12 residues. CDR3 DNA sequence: TGTGCCAGCAGCGTAGGTAACGGGGAGCTGTTTTTT. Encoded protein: CASSVGNGELFF.

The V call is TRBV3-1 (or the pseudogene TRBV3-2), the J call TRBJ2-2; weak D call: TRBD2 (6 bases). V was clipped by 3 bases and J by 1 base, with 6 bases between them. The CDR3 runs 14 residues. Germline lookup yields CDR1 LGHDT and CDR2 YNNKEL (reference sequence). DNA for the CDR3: TGTGCCAGCAGCCAGCGGGGGAACACCGGGGAGCTGTTTTTT. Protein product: CASSQRGNTGELFF.

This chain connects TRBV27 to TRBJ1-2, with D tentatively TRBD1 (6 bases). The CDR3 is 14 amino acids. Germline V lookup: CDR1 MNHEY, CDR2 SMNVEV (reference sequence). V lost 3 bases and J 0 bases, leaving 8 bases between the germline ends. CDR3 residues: CASSFKGANYGYTF. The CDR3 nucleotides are TGTGCCAGCAGTTTTAAGGGGGCTAACTATGGCTACACCTTC.

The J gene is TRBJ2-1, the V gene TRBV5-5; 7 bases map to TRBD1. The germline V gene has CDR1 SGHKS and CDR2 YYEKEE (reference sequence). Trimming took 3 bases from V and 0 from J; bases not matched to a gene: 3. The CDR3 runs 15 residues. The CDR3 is CASSWDSGSYNEQFF. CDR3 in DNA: TGTGCCAGCAGCTGGGACAGCGGCTCCTACAATGAGCAGTTCTTC.

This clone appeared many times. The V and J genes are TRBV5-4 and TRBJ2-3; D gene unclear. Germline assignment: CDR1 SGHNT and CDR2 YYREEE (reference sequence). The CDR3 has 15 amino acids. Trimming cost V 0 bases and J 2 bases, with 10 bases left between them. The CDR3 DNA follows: TGTGCCAGCAGCTTGGAACATAGCTCCACAGATACGCAGTATTTT. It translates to CASSLEHSSTDTQYF.

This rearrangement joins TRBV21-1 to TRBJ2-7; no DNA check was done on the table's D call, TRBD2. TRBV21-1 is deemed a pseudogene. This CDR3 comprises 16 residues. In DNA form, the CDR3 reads TGTGCCAGCAGCAAAATAATTGCGGGAGAGTTCTACGAGCAGTACTTC. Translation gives CASSKIIAGEFYEQYF.